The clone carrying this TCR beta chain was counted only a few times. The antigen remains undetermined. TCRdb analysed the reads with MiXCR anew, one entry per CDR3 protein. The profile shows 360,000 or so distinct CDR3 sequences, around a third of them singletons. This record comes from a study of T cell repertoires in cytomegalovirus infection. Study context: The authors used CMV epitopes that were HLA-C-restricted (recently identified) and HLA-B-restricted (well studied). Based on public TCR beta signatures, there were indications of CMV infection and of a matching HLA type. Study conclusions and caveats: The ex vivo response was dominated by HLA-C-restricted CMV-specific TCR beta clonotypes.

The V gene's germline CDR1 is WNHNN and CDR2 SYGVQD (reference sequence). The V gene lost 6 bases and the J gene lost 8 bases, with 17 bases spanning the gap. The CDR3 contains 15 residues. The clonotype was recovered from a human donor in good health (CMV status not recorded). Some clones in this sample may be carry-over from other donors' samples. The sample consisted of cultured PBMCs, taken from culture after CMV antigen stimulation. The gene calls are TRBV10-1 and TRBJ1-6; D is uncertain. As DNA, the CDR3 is TGCGCCAGCAGGGGCCTGGACCAAAGGGATTCACCCCTCCACTTT. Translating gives CASRGLDQRDSPLHF.